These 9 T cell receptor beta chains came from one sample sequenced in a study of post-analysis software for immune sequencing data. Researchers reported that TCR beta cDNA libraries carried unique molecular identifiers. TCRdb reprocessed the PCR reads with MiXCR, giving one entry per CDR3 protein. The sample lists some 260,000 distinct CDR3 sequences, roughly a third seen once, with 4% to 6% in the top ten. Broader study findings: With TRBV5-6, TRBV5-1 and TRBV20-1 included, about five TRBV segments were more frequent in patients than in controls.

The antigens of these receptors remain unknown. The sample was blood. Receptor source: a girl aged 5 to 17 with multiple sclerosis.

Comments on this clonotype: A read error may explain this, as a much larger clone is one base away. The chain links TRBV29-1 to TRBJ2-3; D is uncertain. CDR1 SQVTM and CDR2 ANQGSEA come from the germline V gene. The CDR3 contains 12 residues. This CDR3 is CSVEMGTDTRYF. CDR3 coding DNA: TGCAGCGTTGAAATGGGCACAGATACGCGGTATTTT.

The CDR3 sequence is CASNVDGSYNEQFF. The DNA for the CDR3 is TGTGCCAGCAACGTAGATGGCTCCTACAATGAGCAGTTCTTC. This chain links TRBV5-6 with TRBJ2-1; D ambiguous. Trimming removed 6 bases at V and 0 bases at J, with 10 bases between. From germline, CDR1 is SGHDT and CDR2 YYEEEE. The length of the CDR3 is 14 residues.

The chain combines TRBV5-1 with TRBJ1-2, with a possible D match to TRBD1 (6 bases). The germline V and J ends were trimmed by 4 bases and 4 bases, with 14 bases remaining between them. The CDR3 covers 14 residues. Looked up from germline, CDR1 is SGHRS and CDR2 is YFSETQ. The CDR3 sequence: CASSVTGSGYGYTF. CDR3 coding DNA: TGCGCCAGCAGCGTCACAGGGTCGGGCTATGGCTACACCTTC.

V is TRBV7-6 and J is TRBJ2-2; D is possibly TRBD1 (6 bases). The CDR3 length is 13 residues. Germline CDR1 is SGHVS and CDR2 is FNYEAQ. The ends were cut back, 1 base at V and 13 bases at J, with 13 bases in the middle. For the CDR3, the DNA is TGTGCCAGCAGCTTAGAGGGCCAGGGGACGCTGTTTTTT. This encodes CASSLEGQGTLFF.

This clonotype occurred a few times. CDR3 amino acids: CASSQAGGGGSPLHF. CDR3 DNA: TGTGCCAGCAGCCAAGCGGGGGGAGGGGGATCACCCCTCCACTTT. The V call is TRBV3-1, the J call TRBJ1-6; possibly TRBD1 for D (6 bases). Per the germline V gene, CDR1 is LGHDT and CDR2 is YNNKEL (reference sequence). Trimming pared 1 base from V and 10 bases from J, leaving 14 bases between. This CDR3 comprises 15 residues.

The CDR3 DNA reads as TGTGCCAGCAGTTTAGTTAGCGGGGGGGACAATGAGCAGTTCTTC. As protein: CASSLVSGGDNEQFF. This chain uses TRBV12-3 or TRBV12-4 with TRBJ2-1, with 11 bases that match TRBD2. The V segment lost 1 base and the J segment 5 bases; nucleotides outside the gene matches: 1. The CDR3 runs 15 residues.

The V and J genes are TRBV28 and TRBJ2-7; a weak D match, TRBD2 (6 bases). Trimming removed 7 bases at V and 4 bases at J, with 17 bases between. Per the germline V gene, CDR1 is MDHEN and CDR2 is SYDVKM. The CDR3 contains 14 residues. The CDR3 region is CASIPGGGLYEQYF. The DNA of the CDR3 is TGTGCCAGCATCCCTGGCGGAGGGTTATACGAGCAGTACTTC.

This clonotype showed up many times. CDR3 nucleotide sequence: TGTGCCAGCAGCCAACGACAGGGAAATGAAAAACTGTTTTTT. Encoded protein: CASSQRQGNEKLFF. The gene calls are TRBV3-1 and TRBJ1-4, with TRBD1 matching over 7 bases. The CDR3 spans 14 residues. J lost 5 bases, V lost 2 bases, and 2 bases had no gene match. Germline values: CDR1 LGHDT, CDR2 YNNKEL (reference sequence).

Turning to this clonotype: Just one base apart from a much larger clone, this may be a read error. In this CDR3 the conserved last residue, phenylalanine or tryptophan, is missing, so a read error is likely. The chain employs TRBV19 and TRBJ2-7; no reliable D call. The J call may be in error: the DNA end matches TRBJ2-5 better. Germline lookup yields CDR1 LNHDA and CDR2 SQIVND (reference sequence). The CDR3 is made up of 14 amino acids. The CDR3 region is CASSIGPPQETQYC. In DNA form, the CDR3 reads TGTGCCAGTAGTATTGGGCCACCACAAGAGACCCAGTACTGC.